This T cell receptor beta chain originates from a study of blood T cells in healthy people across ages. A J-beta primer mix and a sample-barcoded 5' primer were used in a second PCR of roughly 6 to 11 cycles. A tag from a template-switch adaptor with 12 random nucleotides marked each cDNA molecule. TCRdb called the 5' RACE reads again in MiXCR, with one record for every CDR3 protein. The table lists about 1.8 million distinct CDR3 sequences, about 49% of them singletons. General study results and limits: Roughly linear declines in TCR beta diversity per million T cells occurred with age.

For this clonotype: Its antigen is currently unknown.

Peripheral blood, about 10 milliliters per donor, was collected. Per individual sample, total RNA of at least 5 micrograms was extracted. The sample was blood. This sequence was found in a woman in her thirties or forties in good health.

As DNA, the CDR3 is TGTGCCACCAGTGATCGACAGGGCTCTGGGGCCAACGTCCTGACTTTC. Protein product: CATSDRQGSGANVLTF. J is TRBJ2-6 and V is TRBV24-1; TRBD1 agrees at 7 bases. The CDR3 spans 16 residues. V trimming: 3 bases; J trimming: 0 bases; junction bases outside the gene matches: 1. Germline values: CDR1 KGHDR, CDR2 SFDVKD.